The rows below give T cell receptor beta chains drawn from one sample of a study of OX40 agonist ivuxolimab in advanced cancers. The data were produced by immunoSEQ multiplex PCR, yet TCRdb's version contains in-frame clones alone and is incomplete. Of nearly 50,000 clones listed, about 81% were seen once; the top ten hold around 7%. Here the sequenced sample was CD4+ or CD8+ T cells sorted from blood, taken in a trial of the OX40 agonist ivuxolimab. These receptors originate from an adult with an advanced solid tumor such as melanoma, head and neck, liver or kidney cancer. CDR3s include the opening cysteine and the closing phenylalanine or tryptophan. The D gene is left open where the match is weak. Expanded clones get a size class; other rows say once, few or many, or leave the size out.

d_call j_call clone_size v_call cdr3_length cdr3_aa cdr3_nt
- TRBJ2-1 - TRBV21-1 13 CASPGLADNEQFF TGTGCCAGCCCGGGACTAGCGGACAATGAGCAGTTCTTC
- TRBJ1-1 - TRBV19 17 CASSIDVPPGENTEAFF TGTGCCAGTAGTATAGATGTCCCCCCGGGGGAGAACACTGAAGCTTTCTTT
- TRBJ1-4 - TRBV4-1 15 CASSQNRDIGEKLFF TGCGCCAGCAGCCAGAACCGGGACATTGGAGAAAAACTGTTTTTT
- TRBJ1-5 few TRBV6-1 15 CASSDQGLGNQPQHF TGTGCCAGCAGTGATCAGGGCTTAGGCAATCAGCCCCAGCATTTT
- TRBJ1-1 medium-sized TRBV5-6 16 CASSLVRLAGNTEAFF TGTGCCAGCAGCTTGGTAAGATTAGCCGGGAACACTGAAGCTTTCTTT
TRBD1 TRBJ1-1 - TRBV30 13 CAWSKTGFTEAFF TGTGCCTGGTCTAAGACAGGGTTCACTGAAGCTTTCTTT
- TRBJ2-7 - TRBV19 16 CASSFHTTYDSHEQYF TGTGCCAGTAGCTTCCATACAACCTATGACTCCCACGAGCAGTACTTC
TRBD1 TRBJ1-1 - TRBV5-1 15 CASSSGTGENTEAFF TGCGCCAGCAGCTCAGGGACAGGGGAGAACACTGAAGCTTTCTTT
- TRBJ1-1 - TRBV27 14 CASSLSIRGTEAFF TGTGCCAGCAGTTTATCGATTCGGGGAACTGAAGCTTTCTTT
TRBD1 TRBJ2-6 - TRBV5-1 15 CASRPTGSGANVLTF TGCGCCAGCAGACCGACAGGGAGTGGGGCCAACGTCCTGACTTTC
- TRBJ2-7 - TRBV9 17 CASSTWGAAVPQNEQYF TGTGCCAGCAGCACCTGGGGGGCCGCCGTACCCCAAAACGAGCAGTACTTC
- TRBJ1-1 - TRBV6-1 12 CASSEGATEAFF TGTGCCAGCAGTGAGGGGGCGACTGAAGCTTTCTTT
TRBD1 TRBJ2-2 - TRBV19 16 CASSARAGGEVGELFF TGTGCCAGTAGTGCTCGGGCAGGGGGAGAAGTCGGGGAGCTGTTTTTT
- TRBJ2-3 - TRBV2 15 CASSDVSLGTDTQYF TGTGCCAGCAGTGATGTCAGTCTGGGCACAGATACGCAGTATTTT
- TRBJ2-5 - TRBV28 13 CASSYEGEMPQYF TGTGCCAGCAGTTACGAGGGAGAGATGCCCCAGTACTTC
TRBD1 TRBJ2-7 - TRBV7-9 16 CASSEGQGLNSYEQYF TGTGCCAGCAGCGAAGGACAGGGCCTTAACTCCTACGAGCAGTACTTC
TRBD2 TRBJ2-5 few TRBV7-9 15 CASSLWVREGETQYF TGTGCCAGCAGCTTATGGGTCAGGGAGGGAGAGACCCAGTACTTC
- TRBJ1-6 - TRBV2 14 CASSETGPNSPLHF TGTGCCAGCAGTGAAACAGGACCTAATTCACCCCTCCACTTT
TRBD1 TRBJ2-7 few TRBV19 18 CASSDLPGQGVKSYEQYF TGTGCCAGTAGTGACTTACCGGGACAGGGGGTAAAGTCCTACGAGCAGTACTTC
TRBD2 TRBJ2-5 - TRBV4-2 13 CASSQEREETQYF TGTGCCAGCAGCCAAGAGCGGGAGGAGACCCAGTACTTC
TRBD2 TRBJ2-1 - TRBV9 16 CASSVAQGLAGGPRFF TGTGCCAGCAGCGTAGCTCAAGGACTAGCGGGAGGGCCGCGGTTCTTC
- TRBJ2-7 - TRBV27 14 CASGTLRETHEQYF TGTGCCAGCGGCACACTGAGAGAAACCCACGAGCAGTACTTC
- TRBJ2-3 - TRBV18 15 CASSFLQGNTDTQYF TGTGCCAGCTCATTCCTACAGGGAAACACAGATACGCAGTATTTT
TRBD2 TRBJ2-1 - TRBV4-3 16 CASSQVPSGSYNEQFF TGCGCCAGCAGCCAAGTTCCGAGCGGGAGTTACAATGAGCAGTTCTTC
- TRBJ2-7 - TRBV2 10 CASSQNWEYF TGTGCCAGCAGTCAAAACTGGGAGTACTTC
- TRBJ1-6 - TRBV2 14 CASSEVGDNSPLHF TGTGCCAGCAGTGAGGTGGGGGATAATTCACCCCTCCACTTT
- TRBJ1-1 - TRBV13 15 CATQILGGKNTEAFF TGTGCCACCCAAATCCTCGGCGGAAAGAACACTGAAGCTTTCTTT
- TRBJ2-2 - TRBV29-1 14 CSVAYEPNTGELFF TGCAGCGTTGCCTATGAACCGAACACCGGGGAGCTGTTTTTT
TRBD2 TRBJ2-5 - TRBV7-2 16 CASSSLTGTRPETQYF TGTGCCAGCAGCTCCCTAACCGGGACTAGGCCAGAGACCCAGTACTTC
- TRBJ1-2 few TRBV20-1 11 CSGYSNYGYTF TGCAGTGGCTACAGTAACTATGGCTACACCTTC
- TRBJ2-1 - TRBV19 16 CASKALREAGSNEQFF TGTGCCAGTAAGGCCCTACGGGAAGCGGGTTCCAATGAGCAGTTCTTC
- TRBJ2-7 - TRBV6-5 14 CASSPAEVPYEQYF TGTGCCAGCAGTCCAGCGGAGGTCCCCTACGAGCAGTACTTC
- TRBJ1-5 - TRBV5-8 17 CASSLRAGSYSNQPQHF TGTGCCAGCAGCTTGAGGGCAGGGAGCTATAGCAATCAGCCCCAGCATTTT
- TRBJ1-3 - TRBV25-1 15 CASSETGPGGNTIYF TGTGCCAGCAGTGAAACAGGGCCGGGGGGAAACACCATATATTTT
- TRBJ1-1 few TRBV19 15 CASVWVGAGTTEAFF TGTGCCAGTGTTTGGGTTGGAGCCGGGACCACTGAAGCTTTCTTT
TRBD2 TRBJ2-5 - TRBV2 15 CASSGLAGLQETQYF TGTGCCAGCAGTGGGCTAGCGGGCCTCCAAGAGACCCAGTACTTC